This T cell receptor beta chain derives from a study of T cell repertoires in aging, cancer and after chemotherapy. Findings and limits, study-wide: Compared with age-matched healthy donors, untreated hematological or solid cancer patients showed higher blood TCR clonality.

A mixed TRB-A/B primer pool amplified rearranged TRB by multiplex touch-down PCR. TCRdb reprocessed the multiplex PCR reads via MiXCR and lists one record per CDR3 protein. Of several thousand distinct CDR3 sequences in the sample, over 20% were seen once. This clonotype was detected a few times. Its specificity is unknown. The CDR3 is 15 amino acids. V gave up 4 bases and J gave up 3 bases; unmatched junction bases: 3. Germline values: CDR1 ENHRY, CDR2 SYGVKD. TCR beta rearrangements were amplified from peripheral blood genomic DNA. Sequencing was carried out using blood. The chain combines TRBV10-3 with TRBJ2-2, with 9 bases identical to TRBD2. The origin of this receptor is a human donor in good health. The donor label of this sample is uncertain. The CDR3 sequence is CAISGLAGYTGELFF. In DNA form, the CDR3 reads TGTGCCATCAGTGGTCTAGCGGGGTACACCGGGGAGCTGTTTTTT.